The sample holds many counts of the clone carrying this T cell receptor beta chain. This record comes from a study of T-cell reconstitution after alpha-beta-depleted transplantation in children. Unique molecular identifiers were incorporated into the prepared TCRbeta library. Via MiXCR, TCRdb re-called the PCR reads, giving one row per CDR3 protein. The sample includes fewer than 25,000 distinct CDR3 sequences, about a tenth of them seen just once. CDR3 length: 16 amino acids. With 5 bases clipped from V and 5 bases from J, the junction kept 7 bases outside the gene matches. The J gene is TRBJ2-1, the V gene TRBV12-3 or TRBV12-4; 12 nucleotides line up with TRBD2. The sequence was collected from a human donor who donated a stem cell graft to a child with chronic granulomatous disease. The sequencing used PBMCs from the stem cell graft donor, collected from the stem cell graft. The CDR3 region has the DNA TGTGCCAGCAGTAGCCCCACTAGCGGGGGGAACAATGAGCAGTTCTTC. It codes for CASSSPTSGGNNEQFF.